The 20 T cell receptor beta chains below all came from one sample that was sequenced in a study of blood T cell repertoires in COVID-19 (dated by TCRdb to the early 2020s). Library generation was performed with the immunoSEQ multiplex PCR assay. TCRdb limited this immuneACCESS table to in-frame rearrangements with V and J called. A share of clones is missing; checked studies link under half to unresolved V genes, and the rest is unexplained. Counted in this sample were about 340,000 clones; around four fifths of them appeared once. The ten most abundant clones make up 3% of the sample. Sequencing used peripheral blood. These receptors were taken from a man younger than 40 with active or convalescent COVID-19.

The J gene is TRBJ2-7, the V gene TRBV5-1; 9 nucleotides match TRBD2. The V and J ends lost 0 bases and 4 bases, in that order; junction bases with no gene match: 2. This CDR3 comprises 14 residues. Germline V gene data show CDR1 as SGHRS and CDR2 as YFSETQ. The CDR3 reads CASSLEREVYEQYF. CDR3 nucleotide sequence: TGCGCCAGCAGCTTGGAGCGGGAGGTGTACGAGCAGTACTTC.

In its sample, this clone was seen a few times. V is TRBV4-3 and J is TRBJ1-1; no clear D gene. The length of the CDR3 is 13 residues. Trimming took 1 base from V and 11 from J, leaving 14 bases between them. Germline assignment: CDR1 LGHNA and CDR2 YSLEER. CDR3 in DNA: TGCGCCAGCAGCCAAGGGTACAGCAGGCAGGCTTTCTTT. It translates to CASSQGYSRQAFF.

The gene calls are TRBV6-2 or TRBV6-3 and TRBJ1-5; TRBD1 might be the D (6 bases). Germline loops: CDR1 MNHEY, CDR2 SVGEGT. The CDR3 consists of 14 residues. V shed 6 bases and J shed 7 bases, with 16 bases lying between them. CDR3 DNA: TGTGCCAGCAGGCCTGCAGGGGAGGGGCAGCCCCAGCATTTT. It yields the protein CASRPAGEGQPQHF.

The rearrangement uses TRBV3-1 (or the pseudogene TRBV3-2) and TRBJ1-5; no clear D. V lost 0 bases and J lost 9, with 12 bases in between. The V gene's germline CDR1 is LGHDT and CDR2 YNNKEL (reference sequence). The CDR3 sequence is 14 residues long. The CDR3: CASSQDGIARPQHF. The CDR3 DNA sequence: TGTGCCAGCAGCCAAGATGGTATAGCACGGCCCCAGCATTTT.

The chain combines TRBV7-8 with TRBJ2-1; D is perhaps TRBD1 (6 bases). The CDR3 has 15 amino acids. V was cut by 5 bases and J by 8 bases, with 19 bases left in between. From germline, CDR1 is SGHVS and CDR2 FQNEAQ. Written as DNA, the CDR3 is TGTGCCAGCAGCCCAGGGGCGGGCAGACGGGATGAGCAGTTCTTC. Protein: CASSPGAGRRDEQFF. The full variable domain, completed using reference TRBV7-8 and TRBJ2-1, is GAGVSQSPRYKVAKRGQDVALRCDPISGHVSLFWYQQALGQGPEFLTYFQNEAQLDKSGLPSDRFFAERPEGSVSTLKIQRTQQEDSAVYLCASSPGAGRRDEQFFGPGTRLTVL.

The chain joins TRBV24-1 to TRBJ2-5, with 7 bases aligning to TRBD1. CDR1 and CDR2 (germline): KGHDR, SFDVKD. The J segment lost 2 bases and the V segment lost 4 bases, leaving 9 bases of the junction unmatched. This CDR3 spans 16 amino acids. The CDR3 coding sequence is TGTGCCACCAGTGACCCAGGGACAGAACTTCAAGAGACCCAGTACTTC. Protein: CATSDPGTELQETQYF.

This clone was detected only once. The chain is built from TRBV7-8 and TRBJ1-3; 7 nucleotides match TRBD1. The CDR3 has 16 residues. CDR1 is SGHVS, CDR2 FQNEAQ, per germline. V lost 3 bases and J lost 0; bases outside the gene matches: 5. In nucleotides, the CDR3 is TGTGCCAGCAGCTTGACAGGGTGGAGCTCTGGAAACACCATATATTTT. Translating it yields CASSLTGWSSGNTIYF.

V usage is TRBV14 and J usage is TRBJ2-1, with 7 nucleotides matching TRBD2. After removal of 1 base from V and 6 bases from J, the junction contained 0 bases not matched to a gene. Germline CDR1 reads SGHDN; CDR2 reads FVKESK. This CDR3 contains 13 residues. This chain's CDR3 is CASSQGLANEQFF. The CDR3 region has the DNA TGTGCCAGCAGCCAAGGACTAGCCAATGAGCAGTTCTTC.

On this clone: This sample includes further DNA sequences coding for the same CDR3. The gene calls are TRBV18 and TRBJ2-7, with no clear D. This CDR3 is 14 amino acids long. V lost 2 bases to trimming and J lost 0 bases, with 8 bases between them. The germline V gene has CDR1 KGHSH and CDR2 LQKENI. The chain's CDR3 is CASSPGQSSYEQYF. The CDR3 DNA is TGTGCCAGCTCACCAGGGCAGAGCTCCTACGAGCAGTACTTC.

The rearrangement uses TRBV3-1 (or the pseudogene TRBV3-2) and TRBJ1-2; perhaps TRBD1 as D (5 bases). Trimming shortened V by 5 bases and J by 5 bases, and 15 bases separated the two germline ends. The CDR3 is made up of 14 amino acids. Germline V CDR1 and CDR2: LGHDT, YNNKEL (reference sequence). The chain's CDR3 is CASSSLQGPYGYTF. The CDR3, as DNA: TGTGCCAGCAGCAGCCTCCAGGGCCCTTATGGCTACACCTTC.

In its sample, this clone was seen once. Other DNA sequences from this sample encode an identical CDR3 as well. J is TRBJ1-5 and V is TRBV12-3 or TRBV12-4; a weak D match, TRBD1 (6 bases). V lost 5 bases and J 9 bases, leaving 8 bases between the germline ends. This CDR3 is built from 11 residues. The CDR3 region is CASSGRGPQHF. The CDR3 nucleotides are TGTGCCAGCAGTGGCAGGGGGCCCCAGCATTTT.

This chain joins TRBV11-2 and TRBJ2-1; TRBD2 aligns across 13 bases. The CDR3 covers 16 residues. Per the germline V gene, CDR1 is SGHAT and CDR2 is FQNNGV. With 7 bases clipped from V and 9 bases from J, the junction kept 12 bases outside the gene matches. CDR3 sequence: CASTPELAGGPGEQFF. DNA for the CDR3: TGTGCCAGCACCCCCGAACTAGCGGGAGGGCCGGGTGAGCAGTTCTTC.

The chain combines TRBV7-8 with TRBJ2-5, with TRBD1 identical over 7 bases. Germline-derived CDR1 and CDR2 are SGHVS and FQNEAQ. The V gene end was trimmed by 5 bases and the J gene end by 2 bases; junction bases not matched to a gene: 2. The CDR3 covers 13 residues. The CDR3 is CASSRDRQETQYF. Here the CDR3 DNA reads TGTGCCAGCAGCCGGGACAGACAAGAGACCCAGTACTTC.

The V call is TRBV19, the J call TRBJ2-3, with TRBD1 matching over 7 bases. The CDR3 is 15 amino acids. Germline lookup yields CDR1 LNHDA and CDR2 SQIVND (reference sequence). Unmatched junction bases numbered 6, after V lost 1 base and J lost 5 bases. CDR3 DNA: TGTGCCAGTAGTATAGGGCGACAGGGCGTAGATACGCAGTATTTT. Its protein is CASSIGRQGVDTQYF.

This clone was seen just once. The chain links TRBV27 to TRBJ2-2; possible D gene TRBD2, 5 bases. This CDR3 has 17 residues. Germline CDR1 is MNHEY and CDR2 is SMNVEV (reference sequence). V dropped 4 bases and J dropped 7 bases, with 22 bases sitting between them. DNA for the CDR3: TGTGCCAGCAGTTCCCCGGACTTCGCGGGTGATGGCGGGGAGCTGTTTTTT. Its translation: CASSSPDFAGDGGELFF.

The gene calls are TRBV7-3 and TRBJ2-3; 11 bases align to TRBD2. The V segment lost 5 bases and the J segment 6 bases; nucleotides outside the gene matches: 7. This CDR3 contains 15 residues. CDR1 and CDR2 (germline): SGHTA, FQGTGA. The DNA for the CDR3 is TGTGCCAGCAGCCCTCTAGCGGGAGGCAAGGATACGCAGTATTTT. Translating it yields CASSPLAGGKDTQYF.

The chain has TRBV10-3 and TRBJ1-2, with a possible D match to TRBD1 (5 bases). Germline V gene data show CDR1 as ENHRY and CDR2 as SYGVKD. Trimming removed 4 bases from V and 7 bases from J, with 10 bases in between. This CDR3 comprises 12 residues. CDR3 in amino acids: CAISASGFGYTF. The CDR3 DNA reads TGTGCCATCAGTGCATCAGGGTTTGGCTACACCTTC.

This chain joins TRBV19 and TRBJ1-5; tentatively, D is TRBD1 (6 bases). V shed 5 bases and J shed 1 base, with 12 bases lying between them. This CDR3 has 15 residues. The V gene's germline CDR1 is LNHDA and CDR2 SQIVND (reference sequence). The CDR3 loop is CASSEQGGSNQPQHF. The CDR3 DNA reads as TGTGCCAGTAGTGAACAGGGCGGGAGCAATCAGCCCCAGCATTTT.

This clone was counted a few times. The chain employs TRBV6-4 and TRBJ2-1; D not certain. V lost 6 bases and J lost 5, with 11 bases in between. CDR1 is MRHNA, CDR2 SNTAGT, per germline. The CDR3 length is 13 residues. Written as DNA, the CDR3 is TGTGCCAGCAGCGACGCTCCTAACAATGAGCAGTTCTTC. This codes for CASSDAPNNEQFF.

The rearrangement uses TRBV6-1 and TRBJ1-2, with 9 positions matching TRBD1. After removal of 5 bases from V and 8 bases from J, the junction contained 6 bases not matched to a gene. In germline, CDR1 is MNHNS, CDR2 SASEGT. This CDR3 is 13 amino acids long. The chain's CDR3 is CASSSGQGEGYTF. CDR3 bases: TGTGCCAGCAGTTCGGGACAGGGTGAGGGCTACACCTTC.